Following are 9 T cell receptor beta chains from one sample sequenced in a study of blood T cells in healthy people across ages. Then a second PCR, running roughly 7 to 11 cycles, was carried out with a sample-barcoded 5' primer and a J-beta primer mix. TCRdb ran MiXCR on the 5' RACE reads and lists one entry per CDR3 protein. This sample has 1.5 million to 2 million distinct CDR3 sequences; 49% occur once, and the top ten carry 2% to 2.5%. The sequenced material came from blood. These receptors all stem from a woman aged 35 to 49 in good health.

The rearrangement links TRBV29-1 to TRBJ2-1; possibly TRBD2 for D (7 bases). The V and J ends lost 3 bases and 3 bases respectively, with 12 bases between them. The CDR3 loop spans 14 amino acids. Germline V lookup: CDR1 SQVTM, CDR2 ANQGSEA. CDR3: CSVDGGAGYNEQFF. DNA for the CDR3: TGCAGCGTTGATGGGGGGGCGGGCTACAATGAGCAGTTCTTC.

V is TRBV18 and J is TRBJ2-4; D remains ambiguous. The better agreement between TRBJ2-5 and the DNA end casts doubt on the J call. Germline lookup yields CDR1 KGHSH and CDR2 LQKENI. The CDR3 runs 14 residues. The CDR3 spells CASSPAVPKETQYF. In DNA form, the CDR3 reads TGTGCCAGCTCACCAGCAGTCCCGAAAGAGACCCAGTACTTC.

This clonotype was counted ten times or more. CDR3 nucleotide sequence: TGTGCCAGCAGCTCGACCGCCAATGAGCAGTTCTTC. Amino acids: CASSSTANEQFF. This chain joins TRBV12-3 or TRBV12-4 and TRBJ2-1, with D unresolved. The V end was cut by 6 bases, the J end by 6 bases, with 9 bases between. The CDR3 runs 12 residues.

The chain links TRBV20-1 to TRBJ2-6, with TRBD1 matching 11 bases. J was trimmed by 3 bases and V by 4 bases; bases with no gene match: 5. The CDR3 length is 16 residues. Germline V CDR1 and CDR2: DFQATT, SNEGSKA (reference sequence). CDR3 region: CSAKRTGGYGANVLTF. CDR3 coding DNA: TGCAGTGCTAAAAGGACAGGGGGCTATGGGGCCAACGTCCTGACTTTC.

Details on this clonotype: One end of the junction is discordant with germline, which a read error may explain. The chain couples TRBV11-2 to TRBJ1-4; unclear D gene. Germline V gene lookup returns CDR1 SGHAT and CDR2 FQNNGV. The CDR3 has 17 amino acids. In DNA form, the CDR3 reads TGTGCCGGCAGCTCCCCCCTCCTGGGCAGTAGGAAGGAAAAACTGTTTTTT. Translated: CAGSSPLLGSRKEKLFF.

The table lists this clonotype with a few counts. The rearrangement links TRBV6-2 or TRBV6-3 to TRBJ2-4; 9 bases match TRBD2. V was pared by 5 bases and J by 0 bases, with 20 bases of the junction left unmatched. The CDR3 loop spans 21 amino acids. Germline CDR1 and CDR2: MNHEY and SVGEGT. CDR3 coding DNA: TGTGCCAGCAGTACACACCTACTTCGGAGCGGGGGGCCGTTAGCCAAAAACATTCAGTACTTC. It codes for CASSTHLLRSGGPLAKNIQYF.

This clonotype was seen a few times. The V call is TRBV20-1, the J call TRBJ2-7; 10 bases fit TRBD2. Germline V gives CDR1 DFQATT, CDR2 SNEGSKA (reference sequence). The CDR3 is made up of 17 amino acids. Trimming at V came to 1 base and at J to 0 bases, leaving 9 bases not matched to a gene. The CDR3 sequence is CSARGVLAGVYSYEQYF. In DNA form, the CDR3 reads TGCAGTGCTAGAGGGGTTCTAGCGGGGGTTTACTCCTACGAGCAGTACTTC.

The V gene is TRBV29-1, the J gene TRBJ1-2, with TRBD1 as a possible D gene (6 bases). In germline, CDR1 is SQVTM, CDR2 ANQGSEA. CDR3 length: 12 amino acids. The ends were cut back, 7 bases at V and 7 bases at J, with 16 bases in the middle. CDR3: CSATWGQGGYTF. The CDR3 DNA reads as TGCAGCGCCACTTGGGGGCAGGGTGGCTACACCTTC.

The chain carries TRBV7-2 and TRBJ1-6; perhaps TRBD1 as D (6 bases). The CDR3 totals 15 residues. The germline V gene encodes CDR1 SGHTA and CDR2 FQGNSA. V was trimmed by 5 bases and J by 7 bases, leaving 15 bases between them. Here the CDR3 DNA reads TGTGCCAGCAGCGAAAACAGGGTGAGGAATTCACCCCTCCACTTT. This sequence encodes CASSENRVRNSPLHF.